The sample holds a few counts of the clone carrying this TCR beta chain. The entry originates in a study of immune evolution from preneoplasia to lung adenocarcinoma. The data were produced by immunoSEQ multiplex PCR, yet TCRdb's version contains in-frame clones alone and is incomplete. The sample lists around 9,300 clones, roughly 73% occurring once. The receptor was isolated from a person older than 75 with lung adenocarcinoma. Sequenced sample: FFPE lung adenocarcinoma in situ tissue.

The CDR3, as DNA: TGTGCCATCAGCGACGACAGCACTGAAGCTTTCTTT. Translated, it gives CAISDDSTEAFF. This chain links TRBV10-3 with TRBJ1-1, with a tentative D call TRBD1 (5 bases). From germline, CDR1 is ENHRY and CDR2 SYGVKD. This CDR3 spans 12 amino acids. V was shortened by 6 bases and J by 4 bases, with 9 bases between the two germline ends.